One T cell receptor (beta chain) is described in this entry. The sample comes from a study of shared clonotypes between healthy human individuals. Germline CDR1 SGHRS, CDR2 YFSETQ. The V gene lost 6 bases and the J gene lost 7 bases, with 17 bases spanning the gap. The CDR3 sequence is 14 residues long. Sequenced by immunoSEQ multiplex PCR; TCRdb stores in-frame clones only, minus some. The sample carries some 240,000 clones, 60% to 80% recorded once. The source material was memory CD4+ T cells sorted from blood. Subset indicated: CD45RA-negative fraction. The clonotype was recovered from a man aged 25 to 40 in good health. This rearrangement joins TRBV5-1 to TRBJ2-1; D perhaps matches TRBD2 (5 bases). CDR3 nucleotide sequence: TGCGCCAGCACTAAGGACTCCAGCATAAATGAGCAGTTCTTC. It is translated as CASTKDSSINEQFF.